The 29 T cell receptor beta chains reported below all come from one sample, sequenced in a study of blood T cell repertoires in COVID-19. Only in-frame clones appear in the TCRdb table, and some are missing; sequencing was by immunoSEQ multiplex PCR. Of nearly 35,000 clones listed, 80% to 90% are singletons. Sequencing was performed on peripheral blood. The receptors shown here come from a human donor in a cohort sampled during active COVID-19.

V gene TRBV28 combines with J gene TRBJ2-4; maybe TRBD2 (6 bases). The CDR3 has 16 amino acids. V lost 5 bases and J lost 0, with 14 bases in between. Germline assignment: CDR1 MDHEN and CDR2 SYDVKM. Written as DNA, the CDR3 is TGTGCCAGCAGTCCCCGCGGGACCGTAGCCAAAAACATTCAGTACTTC. Its protein product is CASSPRGTVAKNIQYF. Supplemented by reference TRBV28 and TRBJ2-4, the full variable domain reads DVKVTQSSRYLVKRTGEKVFLECVQDMDHENMFWYRQDPGLGLRLIYFSYDVKMKEKGDIPEGYSVSREKKERFSLILESASTNQTSMYLCASSPRGTVAKNIQYFGAGTRLSVL.

The chain couples TRBV7-2 to TRBJ2-5; D uncertain. CDR1 and CDR2 (germline): SGHTA, FQGNSA. CDR3 size: 14 residues. Trimming removed 6 bases at V and 5 bases at J, with 16 bases between. The CDR3 DNA sequence: TGTGCCAGCAGTCGAGACAACTTGGCCGAGACCCAGTACTTC. Protein product: CASSRDNLAETQYF.

The V gene is TRBV7-6, the J gene TRBJ2-6, with 7 bases lining up with TRBD1. The germline CDR1 and CDR2 sequences are SGHVS and FNYEAQ. The CDR3 contains 19 residues. J gave up 0 bases and V 0 bases, and 8 bases lay outside the gene matches. The CDR3 loop reads CASSLAVGQLASGANVLTF. CDR3 coding DNA: TGTGCCAGCAGCTTAGCGGTGGGACAGCTGGCCTCTGGGGCCAACGTCCTGACTTTC.

The rearrangement uses TRBV21-1 and TRBJ1-2; the table names TRBD1, a call not compared with the DNA. TRBV21-1 is designated a pseudogene. This CDR3 region has 14 residues. CDR3 in amino acids: CASSKVRQTYGYTF. CDR3 nucleotide sequence: TGTGCCAGCAGCAAGGTTCGACAGACTTATGGCTACACCTTC.

The chain joins TRBV6-5 to TRBJ1-2, with D tentatively TRBD1 (6 bases). This CDR3 contains 14 residues. V dropped 4 bases and J dropped 5 bases, with 14 bases sitting between them. Germline assignment: CDR1 MNHEY and CDR2 SVGAGI. The CDR3 reads CASSSMTGYYGYTF. DNA of the CDR3: TGTGCCAGCAGTTCGATGACAGGTTATTATGGCTACACCTTC.

This clone came up a few times. The rearrangement uses TRBV12-3 or TRBV12-4 and TRBJ1-2; D call uncertain. V was clipped by 6 bases and J by 0 bases, with 8 bases between them. The CDR3 spans 13 residues. CDR3: CASSVRSNYGYTF. Written as DNA, the CDR3 is TGTGCCAGCAGCGTCAGGTCTAACTATGGCTACACCTTC.

The rearrangement uses TRBV7-9 and TRBJ2-3; a weak D match, TRBD1 (6 bases). Germline CDR1 and CDR2: SEHNR and FQNEAQ (reference sequence). Trimming shortened V by 8 bases and J by 0 bases, and 9 bases separated the two germline ends. CDR3 length: 13 amino acids. This chain's CDR3 is CASRQESTDTQYF. CDR3 sequence (DNA): TGTGCCAGCCGACAGGAGAGCACAGATACGCAGTATTTT. The full variable domain, with the rest looked up from reference TRBV7-9 and TRBJ2-3, is DTGVSQNPRHKITKRGQNVTFRCDPISEHNRLYWYRQTLGQGPEFLTYFQNEAQLEKSRLLSDRFSAERPKGSFSTLEIQRTEQGDSAMYLCASRQESTDTQYFGPGTRLTVL.

V gene TRBV6-1 combines with J gene TRBJ1-2, with a possible D match to TRBD1 (6 bases). V was trimmed by 3 bases and J by 6 bases, leaving 11 bases between them. Germline lookup yields CDR1 MNHNS and CDR2 SASEGT. CDR3 length equals 13 residues. CDR3 sequence (DNA): TGTGCCAGCAGTGATCTACAGGGCGATGGCTACACCTTC. This sequence encodes CASSDLQGDGYTF.

The rearrangement uses TRBV5-4 and TRBJ2-3; D gene unclear. Per the germline V gene, CDR1 is SGHNT and CDR2 is YYREEE (reference sequence). The V end lost 1 base, the J end lost 4 bases, and 7 bases lay between the germline ends. The CDR3 is 13 amino acids. The chain's CDR3 is CASSLSRADTQYF. CDR3 coding DNA: TGTGCCAGCAGCTTGAGCCGAGCAGATACGCAGTATTTT.

V gene TRBV27 combines with J gene TRBJ1-6; D not resolved. The CDR3 loop spans 13 amino acids. Germline values: CDR1 MNHEY, CDR2 SMNVEV (reference sequence). V lost 5 bases to trimming and J lost 10 bases, with 12 bases between them. The chain's CDR3 is CASSERGNSPLHF. In DNA form, the CDR3 reads TGTGCCAGCAGTGAACGAGGAAACTCACCCCTCCACTTT.

V and J are TRBV14 and TRBJ2-3, with TRBD2 identical over 7 bases. Trimming took 4 bases from V and 8 from J; bases not matched to a gene: 6. This CDR3 is 13 amino acids long. Germline V gene lookup returns CDR1 SGHDN and CDR2 FVKESK. CDR3 amino acids: CASSRSGEGTQYF. CDR3 in DNA: TGTGCCAGCAGCCGCTCCGGGGAGGGTACGCAGTATTTT.

The genes are TRBV7-2 and TRBJ2-7, with TRBD1 identical over 7 bases. The CDR3 is made up of 15 amino acids. CDR1 is SGHTA and CDR2 is FQGNSA in the germline V gene. Trimming removed 4 bases from V and 4 bases from J; junction bases left unmatched: 10. This chain's CDR3 is CASSYSGTAFYEQYF. In DNA, the CDR3 is TGTGCCAGCAGCTATTCCGGGACAGCCTTTTACGAGCAGTACTTC.

J is TRBJ2-1 and V is TRBV6-2 or TRBV6-3, with D tentatively TRBD1 (6 bases). The CDR3 has 15 amino acids. Trimming left V 6 bases short and J 4 bases short, with 16 bases between. Germline loops: CDR1 MNHEY, CDR2 SVGEGT. CDR3 loop: CASSPTGHPYNEQFF. CDR3 sequence (DNA): TGTGCCAGCAGCCCTACGGGACACCCGTACAATGAGCAGTTCTTC.

V gene TRBV10-3 combines with J gene TRBJ2-5; 8 nucleotides line up with TRBD1. CDR1 and CDR2 from the germline V gene are ENHRY and SYGVKD. This CDR3 is 13 amino acids long. The J segment lost 5 bases and the V segment lost 10 bases, leaving 9 bases of the junction unmatched. As DNA, the CDR3 is TGTGCCACTGGGACAGGACAGCGGGAGACCCAGTACTTC. Translating it yields CATGTGQRETQYF.

This chain joins TRBV3-1 (or the pseudogene TRBV3-2) and TRBJ1-4; possible D gene TRBD1, 6 bases. The CDR3 loop spans 14 amino acids. V was cut by 3 bases and J by 3 bases, with 8 bases left in between. Germline CDR1 is LGHDT and CDR2 is YNNKEL (reference sequence). The CDR3 bases are TGTGCCAGCAGCCACACAGGGTCTAATGAAAAACTGTTTTTT. Translation gives CASSHTGSNEKLFF.

The chain couples TRBV27 to TRBJ1-5; D ambiguous. This CDR3 contains 13 residues. Germline V gene sequence: CDR1 MNHEY, CDR2 SMNVEV (reference sequence). The ends were cut back, 4 bases at V and 7 bases at J, with 11 bases in the middle. The CDR3 region is CASSYRVNQPQHF. DNA of the CDR3: TGTGCCAGCAGTTACCGGGTGAACCAGCCCCAGCATTTT.

J is TRBJ1-1 and V is TRBV3-1 (or the pseudogene TRBV3-2); TRBD1 is a possible D gene (5 bases). The CDR3 length is 14 residues. The V end lost 0 bases, the J end lost 8 bases, and 13 bases lay between the germline ends. Germline CDR1 is LGHDT and CDR2 is YNNKEL (reference sequence). The chain's CDR3 is CASSQDLVGGEAFF. The CDR3 nucleotides are TGTGCCAGCAGCCAAGATCTGGTGGGGGGAGAAGCTTTCTTT.

For the CDR3, the DNA is TGTGCCAGCAGTTTAGGTGGCCGTCCGATATATAATTCACCCCTCCACTTT. Translated, it gives CASSLGGRPIYNSPLHF. V usage is TRBV27 and J usage is TRBJ1-6; no firm D call. The V gene's germline CDR1 is MNHEY and CDR2 SMNVEV (reference sequence). V was clipped by 2 bases and J by 4 bases, with 15 bases between them. CDR3 size: 17 residues.

With regard to this clone: The identical CDR3 is also encoded by other nucleotide sequences in the sample. V and J are TRBV9 and TRBJ1-2, with D tentatively TRBD1 (6 bases). CDR1 and CDR2 (germline): SGDLS, YYNGEE. The V and J ends lost 0 bases and 4 bases respectively, with 10 bases between them. The CDR3 is 14 amino acids. CDR3 sequence: CASSVGQGTYGYTF. CDR3 nucleotides: TGTGCCAGCAGCGTAGGGCAGGGGACCTATGGCTACACCTTC.

This chain joins TRBV29-1 and TRBJ1-3; a possible D gene is TRBD1 (6 bases). The CDR3 totals 14 residues. Between the trimmed V and J ends, which lost 7 bases and 4 bases, there was a span of 17 bases. Germline V gene data show CDR1 as SQVTM and CDR2 as ANQGSEA. Written as DNA, the CDR3 is TGCAGCGCCGGCTTGGGGGGGGCGGGAAACACCATATATTTT. Its translation is CSAGLGGAGNTIYF.

The chain uses TRBV4-1 and TRBJ1-6, with 7 bases fitting TRBD1. V shed 3 bases and J 6 bases; nucleotides not matched to a gene: 5. From germline, CDR1 is MGHRA and CDR2 YSYEKL. This CDR3 region has 15 residues. CDR3 coding DNA: TGCGCCAGCAGCCAGGCGACAGGGCCTAATTCACCCCTCCACTTT. This gives the protein CASSQATGPNSPLHF.

The chain is built from TRBV7-9 and TRBJ1-1, with 7 bases identical to TRBD1. The CDR3 has 12 amino acids. J was trimmed by 7 bases and V by 5 bases; bases with no gene match: 4. The germline CDR1 and CDR2 sequences are SEHNR and FQNEAQ (reference sequence). CDR3 sequence reads: CASSRQGYEAFF. The DNA for the CDR3 is TGTGCCAGCAGCCGACAGGGCTATGAAGCTTTCTTT.

This clone turned up a few times. J is TRBJ1-1 and V is TRBV7-3, with 7 nucleotides matching TRBD1. In germline, CDR1 is SGHTA, CDR2 FQGTGA. The CDR3 totals 14 residues. Trimming took 3 bases from V and 1 from J; bases not matched to a gene: 2. CDR3 sequence reads: CASSLGQQNTEAFF. In nucleotides, the CDR3 is TGTGCCAGCAGCTTGGGACAGCAGAACACTGAAGCTTTCTTT.

CDR3 nucleotide sequence: TGTGCCAGCAGCTTTGGTCGACATAGCAATCAGCCCCAGCATTTT. This encodes CASSFGRHSNQPQHF. This chain uses TRBV5-6 with TRBJ1-5; D ambiguous. The CDR3 extends over 15 amino acids. Germline V gene data show CDR1 as SGHDT and CDR2 as YYEEEE. Between the trimmed V and J ends, which lost 2 bases and 0 bases, there was a span of 9 bases.

The V and J genes are TRBV7-6 and TRBJ2-1; no reliable D call. The CDR3 spans 14 residues. V lost 1 base, J lost 5 bases, and 9 bases lay in between. Germline assignment: CDR1 SGHVS and CDR2 FNYEAQ. The CDR3 loop is CASSLGSPDNEQFF. The CDR3 nucleotides are TGTGCCAGCAGCTTAGGTTCCCCGGACAATGAGCAGTTCTTC.

This chain links TRBV7-9 with TRBJ2-5; tentatively, D is TRBD2 (6 bases). Germline CDR1 SEHNR, CDR2 FQNEAQ (reference sequence). CDR3 length equals 12 residues. With 4 bases removed from V and 5 bases from J, the gap between germline ends came to 8 bases. The CDR3 DNA reads as TGTGCCAGCAGCTATGGGGGGGAGACCCAGTACTTC. This codes for CASSYGGETQYF.

CDR3 protein: CASSVPYPAEAFF. As DNA, the CDR3 is TGTGCCAGCAGTGTCCCCTATCCCGCTGAAGCTTTCTTT. The rearrangement links TRBV28 to TRBJ1-1; the D is unclear. The CDR3 runs to 13 residues. V shed 5 bases and J shed 6 bases, with 13 bases lying between them. Germline CDR1 MDHEN, CDR2 SYDVKM. Full variable domain (remainder filled in from reference TRBV28 and TRBJ1-1): DVKVTQSSRYLVKRTGEKVFLECVQDMDHENMFWYRQDPGLGLRLIYFSYDVKMKEKGDIPEGYSVSREKKERFSLILESASTNQTSMYLCASSVPYPAEAFFGQGTRLTVV.

The chain is built from TRBV3-1 (or the pseudogene TRBV3-2) and TRBJ2-7; D ambiguous. This CDR3 is built from 13 residues. The V end was cut by 5 bases, the J end by 4 bases, with 12 bases between. The germline gives CDR1 LGHDT, CDR2 YNNKEL (reference sequence). CDR3 DNA: TGTGCCAGCAGCACGAGGCAGCTATACGAGCAGTACTTC. It codes for CASSTRQLYEQYF.

This clone was picked up a small number of times. The chain joins TRBV28 to TRBJ1-1; unclear D gene. Germline loops: CDR1 MDHEN, CDR2 SYDVKM. The V end lost 6 bases, the J end lost 4 bases, and 9 bases lay between the germline ends. The CDR3 is made up of 12 amino acids. As DNA, the CDR3 is TGTGCCAGCAGCCTGATCGGCACTGAAGCTTTCTTT. Translated: CASSLIGTEAFF.